The 5 T cell receptor beta chains below come from one sample, sequenced in a study of blood T cells in healthy people across ages. Next came a second PCR, run for about 7 to 12 cycles, which used a sample-barcoded 5' primer along with a J-beta primer mix. One entry per CDR3 protein, called by TCRdb with MiXCR from the 5' RACE reads. The table has roughly 800,000 distinct CDR3 sequences, 55% to 75% seen once. The sequencing sample was made of blood. The receptors derive from a young man in good health.

A few counts support this clonotype. The CDR3 nucleotides are TGTGCCAGCAGCTTTCAGGGAATCAATGAGCAGTTCTTC. It translates to CASSFQGINEQFF. The rearrangement links TRBV7-9 to TRBJ2-1; TRBD1 might be the D (5 bases). Germline assignment: CDR1 SEHNR and CDR2 FQNEAQ (reference sequence). The CDR3 is made up of 13 amino acids. With 3 bases removed from V and 6 bases from J, the gap between germline ends came to 9 bases. Full variable domain (rest looked up from reference TRBV7-9 and TRBJ2-1): DTGVSQNPRHKITKRGQNVTFRCDPISEHNRLYWYRQTLGQGPEFLTYFQNEAQLEKSRLLSDRFSAERPKGSFSTLEIQRTEQGDSAMYLCASSFQGINEQFFGPGTRLTVL.

This sequence joins TRBV20-1 and TRBJ1-1, with a tentative D call TRBD1 (5 bases). In germline, CDR1 is DFQATT, CDR2 SNEGSKA (reference sequence). The CDR3 runs to 10 residues. The CDR3 protein is CRAHRGEAFF. For the CDR3, the DNA is TGCAGGGCCCACCGGGGCGAAGCTTTCTTT.

About this clonotype: At one of its ends the junction is not consistent with the germline gene, which may arise from a read error. The genes are TRBV7-2 and TRBJ2-6; possible D gene TRBD1, 5 bases. This CDR3 has 18 amino acids. CDR1 and CDR2 from the germline V gene are SGHTA and FQGNSA. The CDR3 loop is CASSLDPAAASGADVLTF. The CDR3 bases are TGTGCCAGCAGCTTGGATCCAGCTGCAGCCTCTGGGGCCGACGTCCTGACTTTC. Filled out from reference TRBV7-2 and TRBJ2-6, the complete variable domain reads GAGVSQSPSNKVTEKGKDVELRCDPISGHTALYWYRQSLGQGLEFLIYFQGNSAPDKSGLPSDRFSAERTGGSVSTLTIQRTQQEDSAVYLCASSLDPAAASGADVLTFGAGSRLTVL.

This clonotype was counted once. The rearrangement links TRBV7-2 to TRBJ2-5; perhaps TRBD2 as D (6 bases). TRBJ2-7 matches the DNA end more closely, so the J call is doubtful. CDR1 and CDR2 from the germline V gene are SGHTA and FQGNSA. The CDR3 is made up of 16 amino acids. The CDR3 bases are TGTGCCAGCAGCTCCCTCGCACTAGCTGGCATAAACGAGCAGTACTTC. This encodes CASSSLALAGINEQYF.

The chain couples TRBV29-1 to TRBJ2-3; D uncertain. Germline V gene lookup returns CDR1 SQVTM and CDR2 ANQGSEA. This CDR3 is built from 14 residues. The V end was cut by 5 bases, the J end by 0 bases, with 12 bases between. The DNA for the CDR3 is TGCAGCGTTCAATTCGGATTTAGCACAGATACGCAGTATTTT. Translated, it gives CSVQFGFSTDTQYF.